Included here is one TCR beta chain sequence, with context. Germline assignment: CDR1 SGDLS and CDR2 YYNGEE. The CDR3 has 13 amino acids. The V gene lost 1 base and the J gene lost 6 bases, with 7 bases spanning the gap. This sample is drawn from a study of cytomegalovirus exposure and HLA in healthy donors. The PCR made use of 60 Vbeta and 13 Jbeta primers. Clones were sequenced by immunoSEQ multiplex PCR, and TCRdb holds only the in-frame ones, with some missing. The table records 90,000 to 110,000 clones, more than 70% of them present only once. The chain employs TRBV9 and TRBJ1-4; unclear D gene. The sequence was obtained from a man under 40 in good health and CMV-seronegative. Input material: PBMCs. The chain's CDR3 is CASSVRPDEKLFF. DNA for the CDR3: TGTGCCAGCAGCGTACGCCCGGATGAAAAACTGTTTTTT. The full variable domain, completed using reference TRBV9 and TRBJ1-4, is DSGVTQTPKHLITATGQRVTLRCSPRSGDLSVYWYQQSLDQGLQFLIQYYNGEERAKGNILERFSAQQFPDLHSELNLSSLELGDSALYFCASSVRPDEKLFFGSGTQLSVL.